This T cell receptor (beta chain) was recovered during a study of blood T cell repertoires in COVID-19. Study in general: The origin of the acute and convalescent COVID-19 samples was the United States, Italy and Spain. From T cells, B-cell-depleted T cells, or PBMCs came the material, which was cDNA or gDNA.

The CDR3 covers 14 residues. Germline CDR1 SGHAT, CDR2 FQNNGV. V dropped 3 bases and J dropped 1; count of bases not matched to a gene: 0. Participant-given clinical history determined each cohort assignment. Per the original methods: Quantification of nucleated cells was approximated via reference gene primer amplification. Clones were read by immunoSEQ multiplex PCR, and TCRdb kept only the in-frame ones, dropping some. The V and J calls and clone size come from that table; D and trimming were worked out from the DNA. The table records about 220,000 clones, 82% of them present only once. Sequencing used PBMCs or T cells enriched from blood (not recorded which). The receptor was derived from a woman aged 55-70 years who had recovered from COVID-19. This chain joins TRBV11-2 and TRBJ2-3; 8 nucleotides match TRBD1. CDR3 in amino acids: CASSLTGGTDTQYF. Written as DNA, the CDR3 is TGTGCCAGCAGCTTGACAGGGGGCACAGATACGCAGTATTTT.